Presented here are 6 T cell receptor beta chains from one specimen sequenced in a study of T cell changes during pregnancy in multiple sclerosis. Assay: immunoSEQ multiplex PCR; the TCRdb copy retains only in-frame clones and omits some. This sample has around 56,000 clones, with roughly nine tenths found just once. The specimen comprised CD4+ T cells from peripheral blood mononuclear cells, sampled in the third trimester of pregnancy. The receptors stem from a female donor with multiple sclerosis, enrolled in a pregnancy study.

This clone was seen only a few times. The chain recombines TRBV19 with TRBJ1-1; TRBD1 matches at 8 bases. This CDR3 spans 13 amino acids. Trimming cost V 5 bases and J 7 bases; bases outside gene matches: 6. Germline CDR1 reads LNHDA; CDR2 reads SQIVND (reference sequence). Here the CDR3 reads CASSPQGGIEAFF. CDR3 DNA sequence: TGTGCCAGTAGTCCACAGGGGGGAATTGAAGCTTTCTTT.

The chain uses TRBV29-1 and TRBJ1-2, with unresolved D. Germline CDR1 is SQVTM and CDR2 is ANQGSEA. V was pared by 8 bases and J by 1 base, with 8 bases between. CDR3 length equals 11 residues. CDR3 region: CSMGDNYGYTF. The CDR3 DNA follows: TGCAGCATGGGCGATAACTATGGCTACACCTTC.

The V gene is TRBV9, the J gene TRBJ1-1; D remains unclear. This CDR3 comprises 13 residues. From germline, CDR1 is SGDLS and CDR2 YYNGEE. The V end was cut by 1 base, the J end by 3 bases, with 7 bases between. The CDR3: CASSVHGDTEAFF. CDR3 nucleotide sequence: TGTGCCAGCAGCGTACACGGGGACACTGAAGCTTTCTTT.

The genes are TRBV7-9 and TRBJ1-3; 10 bases are a match to TRBD1. Looked up from germline, CDR1 is SEHNR and CDR2 is FQNEAQ (reference sequence). The CDR3 is 14 residues long. V was pared by 5 bases and J by 16 bases, with 14 bases of the junction left unmatched. This CDR3 reads CASSLTTGGDTPYF. The CDR3, as DNA: TGTGCCAGCAGCCTAACGACAGGGGGCGACACCCCCTATTTT.

This clone was found once. The chain recombines TRBV19 with TRBJ1-1; D ambiguous. Trimming stripped 5 bases from V and 1 base from J, with 11 bases between. Germline assignment: CDR1 LNHDA and CDR2 SQIVND (reference sequence). This CDR3 contains 14 residues. Written as DNA, the CDR3 is TGTGCCAGTAGTCCCACGCTCGGGAACACTGAAGCTTTCTTT. This gives the protein CASSPTLGNTEAFF.

This chain connects TRBV29-1 to TRBJ1-1; D is perhaps TRBD1 (6 bases). Trimming removed 5 bases at V and 5 bases at J, with 12 bases between. Germline CDR1 reads SQVTM; CDR2 reads ANQGSEA. The CDR3 covers 12 residues. This CDR3 reads CSVSQGRTEAFF. CDR3 nucleotides: TGCAGCGTTTCACAGGGACGAACTGAAGCTTTCTTT.